This T cell receptor (beta chain) was identified during a study of T cell responses to AZD1222 COVID-19 vaccine. Study conclusions and caveats: Mapped onto spike, vaccine-associated CD4 TCRs spanned it and were dominant at 160-218 and 743-854. Repertoire samples came only from after the peak T cell response. Only six people who got AZD1222 tested seropositive at baseline.

As regards this clone: Its antigen is unidentified.

Trimming took off 6 bases at V and 6 bases at J, with 14 bases between the two ends. The CDR3 sequence is 13 residues long. Germline V lookup: CDR1 SGHAT, CDR2 FQDESV (reference sequence). Only in-frame clones appear in the TCRdb table, and some are missing; sequencing was by immunoSEQ multiplex PCR. The sample has over 100,000 clones, nearly 90% seen once; the top ten hold roughly 12%. The V call is TRBV11-1, the J call TRBJ1-1; the D is unclear. The clonotype comes from an adult in good health. The source was peripheral blood, collected on day 0 of MenACWY control vaccination. The CDR3 DNA reads TGTGCCAGCAGAGAGGACGGGAGGCCTGAAGCTTTCTTT. Translation: CASREDGRPEAFF.